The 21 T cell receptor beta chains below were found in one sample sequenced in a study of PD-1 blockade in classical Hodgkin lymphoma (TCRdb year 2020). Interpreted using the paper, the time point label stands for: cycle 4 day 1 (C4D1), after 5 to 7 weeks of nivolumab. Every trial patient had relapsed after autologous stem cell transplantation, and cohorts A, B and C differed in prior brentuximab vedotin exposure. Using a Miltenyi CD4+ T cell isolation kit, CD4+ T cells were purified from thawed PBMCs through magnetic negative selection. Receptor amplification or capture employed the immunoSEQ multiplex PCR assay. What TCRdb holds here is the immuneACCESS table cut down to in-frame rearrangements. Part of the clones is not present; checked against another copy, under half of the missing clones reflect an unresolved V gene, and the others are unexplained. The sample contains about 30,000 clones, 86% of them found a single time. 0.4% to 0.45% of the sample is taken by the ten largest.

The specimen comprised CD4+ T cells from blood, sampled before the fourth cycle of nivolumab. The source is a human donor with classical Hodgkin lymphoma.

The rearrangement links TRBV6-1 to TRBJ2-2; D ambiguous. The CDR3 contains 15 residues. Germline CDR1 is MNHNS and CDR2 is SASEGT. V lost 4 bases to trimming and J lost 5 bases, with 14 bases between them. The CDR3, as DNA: TGTGCCAGCAGTGGCCAGACGGCCTTGACCGGGGAGCTGTTTTTT. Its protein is CASSGQTALTGELFF.

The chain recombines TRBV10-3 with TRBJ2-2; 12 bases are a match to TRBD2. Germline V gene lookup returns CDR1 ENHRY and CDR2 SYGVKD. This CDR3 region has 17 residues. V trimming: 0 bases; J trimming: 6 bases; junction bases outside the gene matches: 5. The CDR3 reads CAISESRGTSGPGELFF. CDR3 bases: TGTGCCATCAGTGAGTCCCGCGGGACTAGCGGGCCCGGGGAGCTGTTTTTT.

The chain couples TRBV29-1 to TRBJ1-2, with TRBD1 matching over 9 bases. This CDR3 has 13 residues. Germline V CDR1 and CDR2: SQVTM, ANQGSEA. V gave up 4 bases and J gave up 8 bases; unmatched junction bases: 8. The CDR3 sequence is CSVAGDRVGGYTF. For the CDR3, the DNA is TGCAGCGTTGCCGGGGACAGGGTGGGCGGCTACACCTTC.

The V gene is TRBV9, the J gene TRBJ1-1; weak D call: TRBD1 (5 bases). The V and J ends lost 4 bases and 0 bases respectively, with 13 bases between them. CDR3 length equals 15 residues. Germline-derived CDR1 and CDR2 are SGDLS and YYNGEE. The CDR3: CASSLVGGMNTEAFF. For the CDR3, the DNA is TGTGCCAGCAGCCTAGTGGGGGGAATGAACACTGAAGCTTTCTTT.

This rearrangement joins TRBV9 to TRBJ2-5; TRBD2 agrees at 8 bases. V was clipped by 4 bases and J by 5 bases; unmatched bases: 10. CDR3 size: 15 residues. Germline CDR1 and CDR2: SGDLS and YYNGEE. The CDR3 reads CASSPRAGVGETQYF. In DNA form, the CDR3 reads TGTGCCAGCAGCCCCCGAGCGGGAGTCGGGGAGACCCAGTACTTC.

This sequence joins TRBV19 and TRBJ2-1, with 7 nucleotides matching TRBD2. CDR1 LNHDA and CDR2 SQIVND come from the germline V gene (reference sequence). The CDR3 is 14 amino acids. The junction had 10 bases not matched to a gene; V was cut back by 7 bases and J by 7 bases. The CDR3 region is CASKPAGTKNEQFF. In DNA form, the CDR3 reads TGTGCCAGTAAACCAGCCGGGACTAAGAATGAGCAGTTCTTC.

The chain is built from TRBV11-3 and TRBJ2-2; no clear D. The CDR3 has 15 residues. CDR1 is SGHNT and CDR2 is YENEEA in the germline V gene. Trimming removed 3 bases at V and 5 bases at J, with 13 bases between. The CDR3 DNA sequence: TGTGCCAGCAGCTTGTCCCGAGTCGGGACCGGGGAGCTGTTTTTT. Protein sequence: CASSLSRVGTGELFF.

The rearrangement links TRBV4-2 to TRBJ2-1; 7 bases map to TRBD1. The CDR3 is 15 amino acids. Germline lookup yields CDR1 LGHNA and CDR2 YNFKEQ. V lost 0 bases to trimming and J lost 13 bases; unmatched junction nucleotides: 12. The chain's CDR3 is CASSQDGRTGLHQFF. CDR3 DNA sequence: TGTGCCAGCAGCCAAGATGGTAGGACAGGACTGCACCAGTTCTTC.

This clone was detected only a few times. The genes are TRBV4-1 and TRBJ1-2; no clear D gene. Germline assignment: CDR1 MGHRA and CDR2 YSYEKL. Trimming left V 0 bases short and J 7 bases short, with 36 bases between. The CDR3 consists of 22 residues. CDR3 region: CASSQESLVTCDGRRSSGGYTF. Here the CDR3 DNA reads TGCGCCAGCAGCCAAGAGTCCCTTGTGACTTGTGATGGACGGAGGAGTTCAGGTGGCTACACCTTC.

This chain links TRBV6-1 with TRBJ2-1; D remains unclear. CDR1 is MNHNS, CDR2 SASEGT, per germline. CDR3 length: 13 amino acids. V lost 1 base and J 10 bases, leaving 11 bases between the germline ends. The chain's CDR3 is CASSEVGVREQFF. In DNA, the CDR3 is TGTGCCAGCAGTGAAGTTGGGGTCCGGGAGCAGTTCTTC.

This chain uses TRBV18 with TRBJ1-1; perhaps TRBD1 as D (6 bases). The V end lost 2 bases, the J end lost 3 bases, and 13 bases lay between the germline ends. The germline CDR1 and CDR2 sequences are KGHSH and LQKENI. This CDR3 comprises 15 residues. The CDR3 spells CASSPVRAGDTEAFF. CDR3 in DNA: TGTGCCAGCTCACCAGTTAGGGCAGGGGACACTGAAGCTTTCTTT. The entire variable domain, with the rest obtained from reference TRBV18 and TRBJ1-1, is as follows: NAGVMQNPRHLVRRRGQEARLRCSPMKGHSHVYWYRQLPEEGLKFMVYLQKENIIDESGMPKERFSAEFPKEGPSILRIQQVVRGDSAAYFCASSPVRAGDTEAFFGQGTRLTVV.

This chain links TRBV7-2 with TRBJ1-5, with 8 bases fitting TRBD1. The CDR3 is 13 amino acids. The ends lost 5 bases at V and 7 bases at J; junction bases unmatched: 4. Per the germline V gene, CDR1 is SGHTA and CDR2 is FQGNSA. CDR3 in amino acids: CASSPDREQPQHF. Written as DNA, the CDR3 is TGTGCCAGCAGCCCGGACAGGGAACAGCCCCAGCATTTT.

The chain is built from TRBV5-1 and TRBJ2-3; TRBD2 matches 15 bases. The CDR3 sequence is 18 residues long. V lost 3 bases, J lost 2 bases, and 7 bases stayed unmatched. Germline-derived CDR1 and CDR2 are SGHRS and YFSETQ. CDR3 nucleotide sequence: TGCGCCAGCAGCTACGGACTAGCGGGAGGGGCCCTCACAGATACGCAGTATTTT. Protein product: CASSYGLAGGALTDTQYF.

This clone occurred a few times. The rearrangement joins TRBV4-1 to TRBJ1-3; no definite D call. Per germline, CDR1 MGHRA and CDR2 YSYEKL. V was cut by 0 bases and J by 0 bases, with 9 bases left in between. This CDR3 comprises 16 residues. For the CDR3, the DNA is TGCGCCAGCAGCCAAGAAACGGTTTACTCTGGAAACACCATATATTTT. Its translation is CASSQETVYSGNTIYF.

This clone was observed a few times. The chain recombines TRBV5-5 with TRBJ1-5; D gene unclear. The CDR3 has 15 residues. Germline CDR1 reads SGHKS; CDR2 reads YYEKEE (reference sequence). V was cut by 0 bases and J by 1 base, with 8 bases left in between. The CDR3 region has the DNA TGTGCCAGCAGCTTGGCCATGCTAAGCAATCAGCCCCAGCATTTT. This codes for CASSLAMLSNQPQHF.

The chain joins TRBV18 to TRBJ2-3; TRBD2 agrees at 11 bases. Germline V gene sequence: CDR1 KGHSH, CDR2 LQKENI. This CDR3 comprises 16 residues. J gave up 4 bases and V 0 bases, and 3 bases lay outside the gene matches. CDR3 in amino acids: CASSPPTSGRPDTQYF. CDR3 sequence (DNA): TGTGCCAGCTCACCACCTACTAGCGGGAGACCAGATACGCAGTATTTT.

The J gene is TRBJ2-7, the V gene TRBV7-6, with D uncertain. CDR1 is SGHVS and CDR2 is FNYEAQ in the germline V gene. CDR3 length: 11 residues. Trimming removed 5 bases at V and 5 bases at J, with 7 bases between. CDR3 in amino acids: CASSNSNEQYF. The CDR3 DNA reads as TGTGCCAGCAGCAATAGTAACGAGCAGTACTTC.

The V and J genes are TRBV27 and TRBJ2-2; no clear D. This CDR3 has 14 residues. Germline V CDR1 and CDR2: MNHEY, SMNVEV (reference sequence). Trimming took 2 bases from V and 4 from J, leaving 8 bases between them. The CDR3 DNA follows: TGTGCCAGCAGTTTAAGTTTGGGCACCGGGGAGCTGTTTTTT. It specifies CASSLSLGTGELFF.

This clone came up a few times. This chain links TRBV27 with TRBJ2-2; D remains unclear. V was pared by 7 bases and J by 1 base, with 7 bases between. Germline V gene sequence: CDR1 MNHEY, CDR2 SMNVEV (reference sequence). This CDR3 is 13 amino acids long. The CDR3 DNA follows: TGTGCCAGCAAACTATGGAACACCGGGGAGCTGTTTTTT. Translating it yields CASKLWNTGELFF.

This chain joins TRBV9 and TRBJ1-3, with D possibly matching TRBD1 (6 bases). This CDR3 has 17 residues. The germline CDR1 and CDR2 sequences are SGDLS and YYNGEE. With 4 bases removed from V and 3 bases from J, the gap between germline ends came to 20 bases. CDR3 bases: TGTGCCAGCAGCTTCTCTACAGGGATTCGCTATGGAAACACCATATATTTT. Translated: CASSFSTGIRYGNTIYF.

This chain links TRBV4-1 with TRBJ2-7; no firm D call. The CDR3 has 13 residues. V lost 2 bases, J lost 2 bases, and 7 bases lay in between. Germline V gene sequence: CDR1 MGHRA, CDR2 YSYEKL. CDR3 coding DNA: TGCGCCAGCAGCCAAAGGGTGGCCTACGAGCAGTACTTC. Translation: CASSQRVAYEQYF.